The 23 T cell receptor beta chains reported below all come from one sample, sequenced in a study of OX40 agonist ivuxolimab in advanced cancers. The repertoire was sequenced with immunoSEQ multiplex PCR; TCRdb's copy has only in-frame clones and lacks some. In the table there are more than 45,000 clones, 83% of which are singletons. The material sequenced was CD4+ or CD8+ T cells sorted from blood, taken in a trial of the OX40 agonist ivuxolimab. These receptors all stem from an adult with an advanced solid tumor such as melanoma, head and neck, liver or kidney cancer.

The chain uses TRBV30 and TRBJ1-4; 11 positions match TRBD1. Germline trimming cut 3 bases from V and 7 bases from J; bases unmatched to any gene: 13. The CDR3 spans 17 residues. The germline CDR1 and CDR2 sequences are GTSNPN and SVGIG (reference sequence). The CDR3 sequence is CAWSPGTGGYIGEKLFF. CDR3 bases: TGTGCCTGGAGCCCCGGGACAGGGGGGTATATAGGTGAAAAACTGTTTTTT.

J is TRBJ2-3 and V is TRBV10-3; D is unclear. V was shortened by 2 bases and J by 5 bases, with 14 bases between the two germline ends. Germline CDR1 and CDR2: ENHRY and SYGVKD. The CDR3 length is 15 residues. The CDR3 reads CAISEQSDLGDTQYF. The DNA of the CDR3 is TGTGCCATCAGTGAGCAATCAGACTTAGGAGATACGCAGTATTTT.

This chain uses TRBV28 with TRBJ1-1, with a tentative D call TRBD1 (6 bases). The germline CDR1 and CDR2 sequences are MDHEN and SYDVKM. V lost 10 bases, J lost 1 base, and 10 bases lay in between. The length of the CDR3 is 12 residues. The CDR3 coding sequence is TGTGCCACCTTGACAGGGAACACTGAAGCTTTCTTT. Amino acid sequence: CATLTGNTEAFF.

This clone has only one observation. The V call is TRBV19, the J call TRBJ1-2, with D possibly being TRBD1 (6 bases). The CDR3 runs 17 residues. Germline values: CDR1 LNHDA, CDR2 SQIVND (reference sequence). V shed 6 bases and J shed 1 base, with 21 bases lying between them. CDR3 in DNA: TGTGCCAGTAGCCCAGTCGGACAGCCCACCTTTAACTATGGCTACACCTTC. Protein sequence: CASSPVGQPTFNYGYTF.

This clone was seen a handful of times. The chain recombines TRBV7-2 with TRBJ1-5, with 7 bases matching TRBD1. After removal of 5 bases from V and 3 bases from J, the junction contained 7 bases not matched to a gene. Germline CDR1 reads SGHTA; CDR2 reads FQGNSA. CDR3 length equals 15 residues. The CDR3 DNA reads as TGTGCCAGCAGCACTACGGGACAGTACAATCAGCCCCAGCATTTT. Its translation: CASSTTGQYNQPQHF. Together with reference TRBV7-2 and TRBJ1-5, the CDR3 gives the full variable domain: GAGVSQSPSNKVTEKGKDVELRCDPISGHTALYWYRQSLGQGLEFLIYFQGNSAPDKSGLPSDRFSAERTGGSVSTLTIQRTQQEDSAVYLCASSTTGQYNQPQHFGDGTRLSIL.

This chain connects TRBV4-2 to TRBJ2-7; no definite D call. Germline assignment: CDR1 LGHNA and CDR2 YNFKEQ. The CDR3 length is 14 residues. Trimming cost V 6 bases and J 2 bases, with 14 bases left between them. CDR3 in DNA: TGTGCCAGCAGTCTTGGCCAGAATACCTACGAGCAGTACTTC. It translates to CASSLGQNTYEQYF.

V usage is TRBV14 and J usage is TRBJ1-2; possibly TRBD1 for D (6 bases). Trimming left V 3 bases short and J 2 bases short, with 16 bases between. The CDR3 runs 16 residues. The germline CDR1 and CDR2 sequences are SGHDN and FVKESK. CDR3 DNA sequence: TGTGCCAGCAGCCAGCACTTAGGAGGGGGAAACTATGGCTACACCTTC. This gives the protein CASSQHLGGGNYGYTF. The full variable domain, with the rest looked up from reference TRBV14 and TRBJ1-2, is EAGVTQFPSHSVIEKGQTVTLRCDPISGHDNLYWYRRVMGKEIKFLLHFVKESKQDESGMPNNRFLAERTGGTYSTLKVQPAELEDSGVYFCASSQHLGGGNYGYTFGSGTRLTVV.

The CDR3 region has the DNA TGTGCCAGCAGTGGGGACGCCGGGATCTCCTACGAGCAGTACTTC. Translated: CASSGDAGISYEQYF. V usage is TRBV6-5 and J usage is TRBJ2-7; D could derive from TRBD1 or TRBD2 (5 bases each). In germline, CDR1 is MNHEY, CDR2 SVGAGI. There are 15 residues in the CDR3. The V end was cut by 5 bases, the J end by 0 bases, with 14 bases between.

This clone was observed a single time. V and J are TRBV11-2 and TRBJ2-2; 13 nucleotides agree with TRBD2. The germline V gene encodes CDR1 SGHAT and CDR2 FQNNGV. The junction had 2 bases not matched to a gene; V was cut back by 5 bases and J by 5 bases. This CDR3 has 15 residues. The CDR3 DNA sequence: TGTGCCAGCAGCGGACTAGCGGGGGAGACCGGGGAGCTGTTTTTT. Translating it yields CASSGLAGETGELFF.

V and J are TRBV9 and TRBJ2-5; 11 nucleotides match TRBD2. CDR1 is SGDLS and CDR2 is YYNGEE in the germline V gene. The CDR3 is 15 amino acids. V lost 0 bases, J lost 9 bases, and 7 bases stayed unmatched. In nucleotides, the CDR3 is TGTGCCAGCAGCGTAGGACTAGCGGGGATTGGGGCCCAGTACTTC. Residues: CASSVGLAGIGAQYF.

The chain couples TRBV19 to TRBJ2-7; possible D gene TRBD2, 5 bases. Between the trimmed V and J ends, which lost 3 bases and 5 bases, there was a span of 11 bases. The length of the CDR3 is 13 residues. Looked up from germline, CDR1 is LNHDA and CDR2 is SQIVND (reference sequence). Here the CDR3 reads CASSIRGKNEQYF. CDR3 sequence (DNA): TGTGCCAGTAGTATCCGAGGGAAGAACGAGCAGTACTTC.

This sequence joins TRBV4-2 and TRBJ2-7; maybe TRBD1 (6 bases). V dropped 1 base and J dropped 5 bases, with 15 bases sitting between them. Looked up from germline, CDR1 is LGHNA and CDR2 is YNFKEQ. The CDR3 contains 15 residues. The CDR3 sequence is CASSQAAGARDEQYF. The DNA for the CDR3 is TGTGCCAGCAGCCAAGCTGCAGGGGCTCGAGACGAGCAGTACTTC.

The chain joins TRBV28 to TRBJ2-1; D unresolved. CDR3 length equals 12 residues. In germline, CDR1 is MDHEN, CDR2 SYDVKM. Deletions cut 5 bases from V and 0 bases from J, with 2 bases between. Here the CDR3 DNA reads TGTGCCAGCAGTGTCTCCTACAATGAGCAGTTCTTC. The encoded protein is CASSVSYNEQFF. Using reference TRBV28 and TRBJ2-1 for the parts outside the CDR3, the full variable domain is DVKVTQSSRYLVKRTGEKVFLECVQDMDHENMFWYRQDPGLGLRLIYFSYDVKMKEKGDIPEGYSVSREKKERFSLILESASTNQTSMYLCASSVSYNEQFFGPGTRLTVL.

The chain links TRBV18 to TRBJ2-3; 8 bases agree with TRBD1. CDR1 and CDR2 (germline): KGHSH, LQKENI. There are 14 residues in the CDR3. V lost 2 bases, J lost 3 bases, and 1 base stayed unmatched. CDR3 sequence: CASSPDRGTDTQYF. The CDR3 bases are TGTGCCAGCTCACCAGACAGGGGAACAGATACGCAGTATTTT.

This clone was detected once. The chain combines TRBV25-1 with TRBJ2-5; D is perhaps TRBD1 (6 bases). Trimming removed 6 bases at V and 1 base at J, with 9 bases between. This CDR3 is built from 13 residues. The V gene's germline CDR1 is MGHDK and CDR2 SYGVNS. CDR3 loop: CASSRGSQETQYF. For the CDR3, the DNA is TGTGCCAGCAGCAGGGGTAGCCAAGAGACCCAGTACTTC.

The CDR3 region has the DNA TGTGCCAGCAGCTTTGACCGCCGGTCTGGGAGCTCCTATAATTCACCCCTCCACTTT. This codes for CASSFDRRSGSSYNSPLHF. The rearrangement links TRBV7-9 to TRBJ1-6; D is uncertain. The V gene lost 3 bases and the J gene lost 0 bases, with 18 bases spanning the gap. Germline values: CDR1 SEHNR, CDR2 FQNEAQ (reference sequence). The CDR3 contains 19 residues.

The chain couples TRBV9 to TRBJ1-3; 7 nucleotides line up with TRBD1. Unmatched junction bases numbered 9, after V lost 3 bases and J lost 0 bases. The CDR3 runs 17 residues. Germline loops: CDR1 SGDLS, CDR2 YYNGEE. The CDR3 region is CASSGRQGDFSGNTIYF. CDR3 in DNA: TGTGCCAGCAGCGGCCGCCAGGGGGATTTCTCTGGAAACACCATATATTTT.

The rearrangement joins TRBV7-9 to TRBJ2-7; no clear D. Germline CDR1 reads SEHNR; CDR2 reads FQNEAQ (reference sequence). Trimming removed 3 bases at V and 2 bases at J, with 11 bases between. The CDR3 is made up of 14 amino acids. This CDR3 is CASSFGDIAYEQYF. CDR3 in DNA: TGTGCCAGCAGCTTTGGGGATATTGCCTACGAGCAGTACTTC.

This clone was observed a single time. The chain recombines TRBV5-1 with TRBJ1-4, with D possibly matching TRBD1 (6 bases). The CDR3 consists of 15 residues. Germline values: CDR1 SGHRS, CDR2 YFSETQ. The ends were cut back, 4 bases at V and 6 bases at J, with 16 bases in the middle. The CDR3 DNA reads TGCGCCAGCAGCCCGTCGGGACATCTGGATGAAAAACTGTTTTTT. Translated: CASSPSGHLDEKLFF.

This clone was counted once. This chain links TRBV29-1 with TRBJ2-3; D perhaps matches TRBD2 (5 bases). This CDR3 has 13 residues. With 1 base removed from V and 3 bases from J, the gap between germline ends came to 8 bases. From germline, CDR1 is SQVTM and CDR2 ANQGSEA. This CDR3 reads CSVEGGVTDTQYF. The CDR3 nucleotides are TGCAGCGTTGAAGGGGGAGTGACAGATACGCAGTATTTT.

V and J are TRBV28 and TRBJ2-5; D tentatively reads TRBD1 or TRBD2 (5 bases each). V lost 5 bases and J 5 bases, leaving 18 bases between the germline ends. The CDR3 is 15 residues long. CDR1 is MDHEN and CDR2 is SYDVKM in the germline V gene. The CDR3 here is CASSIAGARAETQYF. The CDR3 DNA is TGTGCCAGCAGTATTGCCGGGGCTAGAGCGGAGACCCAGTACTTC.

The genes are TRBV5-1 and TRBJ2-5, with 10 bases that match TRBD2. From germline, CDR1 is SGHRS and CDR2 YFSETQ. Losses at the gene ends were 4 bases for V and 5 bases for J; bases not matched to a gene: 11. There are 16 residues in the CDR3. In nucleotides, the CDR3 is TGCGCCAGCAGCAAGGTCCCAGCGGGGGGGCCCGAGACCCAGTACTTC. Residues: CASSKVPAGGPETQYF.

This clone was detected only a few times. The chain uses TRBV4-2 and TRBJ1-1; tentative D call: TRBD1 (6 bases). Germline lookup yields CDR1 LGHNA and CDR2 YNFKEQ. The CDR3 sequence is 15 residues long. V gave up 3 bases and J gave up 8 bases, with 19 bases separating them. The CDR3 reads CASSQRGGGGLEAFF. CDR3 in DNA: TGTGCCAGCAGCCAGCGCGGCGGGGGCGGATTGGAAGCTTTCTTT.